The 9 T cell receptor beta chains below were found in one sample sequenced in a study of blood T cells in healthy people across ages (dated by TCRdb to the mid-2010s). Libraries were constructed by 5' RACE. The sequencing machine was an Illumina HiSeq 2500. A second PCR of about 6 to 12 cycles was run with a J-beta primer mix and a sample-barcoded 5' primer. TCRdb ran its own pipeline on the public reads, namely fastp trimming at Q25 and MiXCR clone calling, and kept in-frame beta chains. Rows merge per CDR3 protein into single entries with the most common DNA and genes. This sample has over a million distinct CDR3 sequences in its table, and 40% to 50% of those were observed once. 15% to 20% of the sample goes to the ten largest clones. Material: blood. These receptors were taken from an older woman in good health.

A few counts support this clonotype. J is TRBJ2-1 and V is TRBV9, with 7 bases matching TRBD1. The ends lost 0 bases at V and 9 bases at J; junction bases unmatched: 3. The V gene's germline CDR1 is SGDLS and CDR2 YYNGEE. This CDR3 contains 13 residues. The DNA of the CDR3 is TGTGCCAGCAGCGTAGAAGGGGGCAGTGAGCAGTTCTTC. It specifies CASSVEGGSEQFF.

The chain recombines TRBV7-9 with TRBJ2-7; D call uncertain. Trimming took 3 bases from V and 5 from J, leaving 5 bases between them. This CDR3 spans 11 amino acids. Germline V gene data show CDR1 as SEHNR and CDR2 as FQNEAQ (reference sequence). The CDR3 here is CASSFRNEQYF. DNA for the CDR3: TGTGCCAGCAGCTTCAGGAACGAGCAGTACTTC.

The CDR3 DNA reads TGTGCCACCAGTCCGGGAGGGCGCCCAGATACGCAGTATTTT. It translates to CATSPGGRPDTQYF. The chain recombines TRBV24-1 with TRBJ2-3; 8 nucleotides line up with TRBD2. CDR1 and CDR2 (germline): KGHDR, SFDVKD. CDR3 size: 14 residues. V trimming: 6 bases; J trimming: 4 bases; junction bases outside the gene matches: 5.

The chain recombines TRBV6-1 with TRBJ2-1, with a tentative D call TRBD2 (6 bases). The DNA end favors TRBJ2-7, so the J call may be wrong. In germline, CDR1 is MNHNS, CDR2 SASEGT. The CDR3 covers 14 residues. The CDR3 region is CAIPTGESYNEQYF. The CDR3 DNA follows: TGTGCCATCCCTACGGGGGAATCCTACAATGAGCAGTACTTC.

To note about this clonotype: A junction boundary mismatches the germline segment, possibly from a read error. V is TRBV10-3 and J is TRBJ2-5, with TRBD1 identical over 9 bases. The CDR3 has 14 amino acids. From germline, CDR1 is ENHRY and CDR2 SYGVKD. The CDR3 loop reads CAIRTGTGREAQYF. CDR3 DNA: TGTGCCATCAGAACCGGGACAGGGAGAGAGGCCCAGTACTTC.

J is TRBJ2-2 and V is TRBV7-2; D may correspond to TRBD1 or TRBD2 (5 bases each). The V end was cut by 2 bases, the J end by 4 bases, with 14 bases between. CDR3 size: 16 residues. The germline V gene encodes CDR1 SGHTA and CDR2 FQGNSA. The CDR3 loop is CASSLLQEAATGELFF. CDR3 nucleotides: TGTGCCAGCAGCTTATTACAGGAGGCTGCCACCGGGGAGCTGTTTTTT.

In this sample, this clonotype turned up a few times. This sequence joins TRBV12-3 or TRBV12-4 and TRBJ2-7, with D possibly being TRBD1 (6 bases). V was cut by 6 bases and J by 2 bases, with 20 bases left in between. The CDR3 runs to 16 residues. In DNA, the CDR3 is TGTGCCAGCAGCGTCGGGACAAACCTTTTAACCTACGAGCAGTACTTC. This sequence encodes CASSVGTNLLTYEQYF.

This clonotype was counted at least ten times. The chain joins TRBV6-6 to TRBJ2-5, with TRBD2 matching over 8 bases. The CDR3 spans 13 residues. V shed 6 bases and J 5 bases; nucleotides not matched to a gene: 5. Germline-derived CDR1 and CDR2 are MNHNY and SVGAGI (reference sequence). The CDR3 nucleotides are TGTGCCAGCAGCTATCGGGGGGGGGAGACCCAGTACTTC. Its protein product is CASSYRGGETQYF.

The genes are TRBV9 and TRBJ2-5; TRBD1 might be the D (6 bases). The last part of the DNA fits TRBJ2-7 better; the J call may be wrong. The CDR3 totals 14 residues. Germline V lookup: CDR1 SGDLS, CDR2 YYNGEE. CDR3 sequence reads: CASSAAQGIYEQYF. For the CDR3, the DNA is TGTGCCAGCAGCGCAGCCCAGGGGATATACGAGCAGTACTTC.